The 17 T cell receptor beta chains below come from one sample, sequenced in a study of tumor-infiltrating lymphocytes in primary liver carcinoma. RNA was extracted from whole blood without cell sorting, alongside germline DNA. A primer matching the constant region was used to make TCR beta cDNA from approximately 0.45 ug of total RNA. Libraries for TCR beta were built through three nested multiplex PCR rounds, which together made up a slightly modified ARM-PCR procedure. Use of TRBV1-TRBV30 forward primers with a C-beta reverse primer characterized the first two PCR rounds, which lasted about 9 cycles each. One entry per CDR3 protein, called by TCRdb with MiXCR from the multiplex PCR reads. The sample records over 250,000 distinct CDR3 sequences, nearly 60% being singletons. The sequenced material came from peripheral blood. The receptors come from a woman aged 25-40 years with primary liver carcinoma and hepatitis B virus infection.

The chain couples TRBV11-2 to TRBJ2-7, with D possibly being TRBD2 (5 bases). The CDR3 runs to 15 residues. CDR1 and CDR2 from the germline V gene are SGHAT and FQNNGV. Between the trimmed V and J ends, which lost 0 bases and 9 bases, there was a span of 18 bases. CDR3 residues: CASSLETRDPRGQYF. CDR3 bases: TGTGCCAGCAGCTTAGAAACGAGGGATCCTCGCGGGCAGTACTTC.

Note on this clonotype: This may arise from a read error, as a much more abundant clone is one base away. The CDR3 carries no conserved terminal phenylalanine or tryptophan, so it likely arises from a read error. This chain connects TRBV29-1 to TRBJ2-7; 7 bases match TRBD1. Germline V gene sequence: CDR1 SQVTM, CDR2 ANQGSEA. J was trimmed by 5 bases and V by 5 bases; bases with no gene match: 3. The length of the CDR3 is 11 residues. CDR3 protein: CSVLTGNEQYL. CDR3 sequence (DNA): TGCAGCGTTTTGACAGGGAACGAGCAGTACTTA.

Points on this clonotype: A read error is possible here, since a much larger clone lies one base away. This chain joins TRBV6-1 and TRBJ1-5; possibly TRBD1 for D (5 bases). This CDR3 has 16 amino acids. Germline lookup yields CDR1 MNHNS and CDR2 SASEGT. The CDR3 spells CGSSEAKAGSHQPQHF. CDR3 DNA sequence: TGTGGCAGCAGTGAAGCAAAGGCAGGGAGCCATCAGCCCCAGCATTTT.

This chain connects TRBV5-4 to TRBJ1-5; no reliable D call. The CDR3 sequence is 14 residues long. Germline values: CDR1 SGHNT, CDR2 YYREEE (reference sequence). The V and J ends lost 4 bases and 1 base respectively, with 9 bases between them. CDR3 protein: CASSMDGSNQPQHF. The CDR3 DNA follows: TGTGCCAGCAGCATGGACGGAAGCAATCAGCCCCAGCATTTT. The whole variable domain, filled in from reference TRBV5-4 and TRBJ1-5, reads ETGVTQSPTHLIKTRGQQVTLRCSSQSGHNTVSWYQQALGQGPQFIFQYYREEENGRGNFPPRFSGLQFPNYSSELNVNALELDDSALYLCASSMDGSNQPQHFGDGTRLSIL.

This clonotype is a singleton in its sample. The chain couples TRBV5-4 to TRBJ1-4, with 7 nucleotides matching TRBD1. CDR1 is SGHNT and CDR2 is YYREEE in the germline V gene (reference sequence). After removal of 4 bases from V and 7 bases from J, the junction contained 10 bases not matched to a gene. The CDR3 sequence is 15 residues long. The CDR3 sequence: CASSRKGTVIEKLFF. In DNA form, the CDR3 reads TGTGCCAGCAGCCGAAAAGGGACAGTTATTGAAAAACTGTTTTTT.

Remarks on this clonotype: One end of the junction does not line up with germline, which may come from a read error. The chain recombines TRBV6-2 or TRBV6-3 with TRBJ2-1, with no clear D. The CDR3 runs 15 residues. The germline V gene encodes CDR1 MNHEY and CDR2 SVGEGT. The CDR3 DNA reads as TGTGCCAGCTGTTACACCCGGCTGACAAACAATGAGCAGTTCTTC. Its protein is CASCYTRLTNNEQFF.

The chain uses TRBV6-5 and TRBJ2-3; 10 positions match TRBD2. The CDR3 is 16 residues long. V was clipped by 3 bases and J by 6 bases; unmatched bases: 9. Germline V gene lookup returns CDR1 MNHEY and CDR2 SVGAGI. The CDR3 coding sequence is TGTGCCAGCAGTTATGCTAGCGGGAGCTTCGTCGATACGCAGTATTTT. Its translation is CASSYASGSFVDTQYF.

As regards this clonotype: This may stem from a read error, because a much larger clone lies one nucleotide away. The conserved phenylalanine or tryptophan normally closing the CDR3 is absent here, so this likely arose from a read error. The chain uses TRBV6-5 and TRBJ2-7; maybe TRBD1 (5 bases). Trimming shortened V by 7 bases and J by 2 bases, and 15 bases separated the two germline ends. Germline assignment: CDR1 MNHEY and CDR2 SVGAGI. CDR3 length: 14 residues. CDR3 protein: CASTQNRIPYEQYL. For the CDR3, the DNA is TGTGCCAGCACTCAAAACAGGATACCCTACGAGCAGTACTTA.

The genes are TRBV7-9 and TRBJ2-1; D not certain. V dropped 7 bases and J dropped 8 bases, with 12 bases sitting between them. The CDR3 totals 12 residues. The germline gives CDR1 SEHNR, CDR2 FQNEAQ (reference sequence). The CDR3 sequence is CASTPSFYEQFF. CDR3 nucleotides: TGTGCCAGCACCCCCAGCTTCTATGAGCAGTTCTTC.

Remarks on this clonotype: Compared with germline, one end of the junction differs, possibly owing to a read error. This chain connects TRBV11-1 to TRBJ2-1; D may be TRBD2 (5 bases). This CDR3 comprises 16 residues. Germline V gene sequence: CDR1 SGHAT, CDR2 FQDESV (reference sequence). The CDR3 loop is CDSSLSGLLTNNGQFF. The DNA of the CDR3 is TGTGACAGCAGCCTTTCAGGACTCCTGACGAACAATGGGCAGTTCTTC.

This clonotype showed up just a few times. This chain uses TRBV7-9 with TRBJ2-1, with D possibly being TRBD1 (5 bases). The germline V and J ends were trimmed by 6 bases and 1 base, with 13 bases remaining between them. The CDR3 sequence is 15 residues long. Germline CDR1 SEHNR, CDR2 FQNEAQ (reference sequence). The CDR3 DNA reads TGTGCCAGCAGTCCACAGGCGTATTCCTACAATGAGCAGTTCTTC. This gives the protein CASSPQAYSYNEQFF.

This clonotype was seen a few times. V and J are TRBV12-3 or TRBV12-4 and TRBJ2-7; 10 positions agree with TRBD1. This CDR3 contains 13 residues. The J segment lost 6 bases and the V segment lost 2 bases, leaving 1 base of the junction unmatched. The CDR3 here is CASSLRTGGEQYF. The CDR3 nucleotides are TGTGCCAGCAGTTTAAGGACAGGGGGCGAGCAGTACTTC.

Of note for this clonotype: This may be a read error: a much more frequent sequence differs by one nucleotide. V and J are TRBV29-1 and TRBJ2-7; D could derive from TRBD1 or TRBD2 (6 bases each). In germline, CDR1 is SQVTM, CDR2 ANQGSEA. The CDR3 has 14 residues. Between the trimmed V and J ends, which lost 4 bases and 4 bases, there was a span of 17 bases. CDR3 DNA: TGCAGCGTTGCCTTTCCCGGGGGCGGATACGAGCAGTACTTC. Translating gives CSVAFPGGGYEQYF.

This clonotype was detected ten times or more. This CDR3 fails to terminate in the conserved phenylalanine or tryptophan, so it likely reflects a read error. The V and J genes are TRBV11-2 and TRBJ2-1; D remains unclear. The V gene's germline CDR1 is SGHAT and CDR2 FQNNGV. The CDR3 runs to 15 residues. Trimming stripped 1 base from V and 5 bases from J, with 12 bases between. The CDR3 loop is CASSLGSAVNNEQFS. The CDR3 DNA follows: TGTGCCAGCAGCTTAGGTAGTGCGGTCAACAATGAGCAGTTCTCC.

The chain carries TRBV7-8 and TRBJ2-2, with TRBD1 identical over 8 bases. The CDR3 is made up of 15 amino acids. V lost 7 bases and J lost 7; bases outside the gene matches: 11. Per germline, CDR1 SGHVS and CDR2 FQNEAQ. CDR3 nucleotides: TGTGCCAGCAAGGTGTCAGGGGGCGAATTCGGGGAGCTGTTTTTT. It yields the protein CASKVSGGEFGELFF.

This clonotype was counted only a few times. V gene TRBV4-3 combines with J gene TRBJ2-3; 10 bases fit TRBD2. V trimming: 3 bases; J trimming: 3 bases; junction bases outside the gene matches: 15. The CDR3 runs to 19 residues. The germline V gene has CDR1 LGHNA and CDR2 YSLEER. The CDR3 DNA sequence: TGCGCCAGCAGCCAGGAGTTTTGGGGTGGGACTAGCGCGACAGATACGCAGTATTTT. Translating it yields CASSQEFWGGTSATDTQYF.

This clonotype was observed a single time. The chain is built from TRBV28 and TRBJ2-1; 10 bases agree with TRBD2. V shed 7 bases and J 8 bases; nucleotides not matched to a gene: 11. Germline V gives CDR1 MDHEN, CDR2 SYDVKM. The CDR3 is 15 amino acids. In nucleotides, the CDR3 is TGTGCCAGCACCGGAACTAGCGGGACTAATTATGAGCAGTTCTTC. Translation gives CASTGTSGTNYEQFF. The whole variable domain, remainder taken from reference TRBV28 and TRBJ2-1, is DVKVTQSSRYLVKRTGEKVFLECVQDMDHENMFWYRQDPGLGLRLIYFSYDVKMKEKGDIPEGYSVSREKKERFSLILESASTNQTSMYLCASTGTSGTNYEQFFGPGTRLTVL.